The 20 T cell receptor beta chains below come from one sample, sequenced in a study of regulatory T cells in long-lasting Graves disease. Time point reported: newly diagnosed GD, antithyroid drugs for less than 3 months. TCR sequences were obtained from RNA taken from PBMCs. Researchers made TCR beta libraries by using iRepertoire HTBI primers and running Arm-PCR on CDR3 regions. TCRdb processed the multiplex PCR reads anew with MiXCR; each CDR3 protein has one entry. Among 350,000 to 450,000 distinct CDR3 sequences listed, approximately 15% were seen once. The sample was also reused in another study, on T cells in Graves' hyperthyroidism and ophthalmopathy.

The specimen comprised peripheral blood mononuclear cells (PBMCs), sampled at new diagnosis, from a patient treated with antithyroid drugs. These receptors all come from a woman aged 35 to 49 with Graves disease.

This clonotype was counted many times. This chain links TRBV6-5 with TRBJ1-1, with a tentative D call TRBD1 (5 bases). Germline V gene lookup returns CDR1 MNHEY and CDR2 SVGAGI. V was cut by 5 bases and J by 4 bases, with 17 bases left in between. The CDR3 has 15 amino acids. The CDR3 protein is CASSNYRRMGTEAFF. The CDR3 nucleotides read TGTGCCAGCAGTAACTACAGGCGAATGGGCACTGAAGCTTTCTTT.

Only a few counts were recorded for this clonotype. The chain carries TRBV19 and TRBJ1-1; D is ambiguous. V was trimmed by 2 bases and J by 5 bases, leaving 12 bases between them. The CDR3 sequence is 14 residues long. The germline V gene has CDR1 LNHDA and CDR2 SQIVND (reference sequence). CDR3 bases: TGTGCCAGTAGTATAAGGACCCCAGGTACTGAAGCTTTCTTT. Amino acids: CASSIRTPGTEAFF.

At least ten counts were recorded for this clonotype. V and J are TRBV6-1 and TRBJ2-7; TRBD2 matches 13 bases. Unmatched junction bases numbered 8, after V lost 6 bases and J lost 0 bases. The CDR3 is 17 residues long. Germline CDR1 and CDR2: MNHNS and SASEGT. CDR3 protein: CASSRLAGGLNSYEQYF. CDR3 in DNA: TGTGCCAGCAGCAGACTAGCGGGAGGCCTTAACTCCTACGAGCAGTACTTC.

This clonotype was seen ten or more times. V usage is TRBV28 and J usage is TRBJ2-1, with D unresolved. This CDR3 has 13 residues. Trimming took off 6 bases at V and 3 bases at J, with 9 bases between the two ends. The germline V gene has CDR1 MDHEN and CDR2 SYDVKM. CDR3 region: CASSLGYYNEQFF. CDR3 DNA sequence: TGTGCCAGCAGCCTGGGATACTACAATGAGCAGTTCTTC.

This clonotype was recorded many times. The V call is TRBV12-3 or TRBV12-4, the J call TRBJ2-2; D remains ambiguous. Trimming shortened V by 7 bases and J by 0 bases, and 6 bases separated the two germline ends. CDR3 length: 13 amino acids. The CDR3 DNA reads TGTGCCAGCATGAGTTCGAACACCGGGGAGCTGTTTTTT. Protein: CASMSSNTGELFF.

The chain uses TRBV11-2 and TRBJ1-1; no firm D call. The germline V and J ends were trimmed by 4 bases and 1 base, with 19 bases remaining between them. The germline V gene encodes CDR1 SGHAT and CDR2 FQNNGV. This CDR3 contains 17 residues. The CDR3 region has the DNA TGTGCCAGCAGCTCAAGGACTCGTGGCTGGGGGAACACTGAAGCTTTCTTT. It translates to CASSSRTRGWGNTEAFF.

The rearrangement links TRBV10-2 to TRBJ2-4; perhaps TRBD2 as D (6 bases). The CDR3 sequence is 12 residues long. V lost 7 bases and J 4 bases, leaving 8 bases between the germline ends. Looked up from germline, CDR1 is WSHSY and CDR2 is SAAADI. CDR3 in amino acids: CASTGGKNIQYF. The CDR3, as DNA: TGCGCCAGCACCGGGGGTAAAAACATTCAGTACTTC.

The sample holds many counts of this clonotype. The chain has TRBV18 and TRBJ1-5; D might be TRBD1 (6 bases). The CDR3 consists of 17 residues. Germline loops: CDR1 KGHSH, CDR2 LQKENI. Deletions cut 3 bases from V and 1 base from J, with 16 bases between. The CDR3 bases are TGTGCCAGCTCACCGGTTGGGGGGGGCGAAAGCAATCAGCCCCAGCATTTT. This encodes CASSPVGGGESNQPQHF. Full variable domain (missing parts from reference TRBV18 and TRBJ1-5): NAGVMQNPRHLVRRRGQEARLRCSPMKGHSHVYWYRQLPEEGLKFMVYLQKENIIDESGMPKERFSAEFPKEGPSILRIQQVVRGDSAAYFCASSPVGGGESNQPQHFGDGTRLSIL.

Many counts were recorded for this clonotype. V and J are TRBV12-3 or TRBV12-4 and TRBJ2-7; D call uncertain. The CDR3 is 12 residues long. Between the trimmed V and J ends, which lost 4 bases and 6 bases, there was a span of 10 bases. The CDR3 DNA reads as TGTGCCAGCAGTTCCCCCTTTGGCGAGCAGTACTTC. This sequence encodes CASSSPFGEQYF.

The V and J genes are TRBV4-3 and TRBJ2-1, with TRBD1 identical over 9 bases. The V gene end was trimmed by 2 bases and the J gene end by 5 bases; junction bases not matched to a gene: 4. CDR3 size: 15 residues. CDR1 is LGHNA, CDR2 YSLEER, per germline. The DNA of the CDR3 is TGCGCCAGCAGCCAATGGACAGGGGCGAACAATGAGCAGTTCTTC. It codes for CASSQWTGANNEQFF.

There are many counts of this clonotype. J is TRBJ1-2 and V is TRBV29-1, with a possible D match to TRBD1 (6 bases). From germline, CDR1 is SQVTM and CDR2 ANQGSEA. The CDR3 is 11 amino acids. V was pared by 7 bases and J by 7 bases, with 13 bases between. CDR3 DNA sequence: TGCAGCGCAAGGGGGGGATCTGGCTACACCTTC. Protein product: CSARGGSGYTF.

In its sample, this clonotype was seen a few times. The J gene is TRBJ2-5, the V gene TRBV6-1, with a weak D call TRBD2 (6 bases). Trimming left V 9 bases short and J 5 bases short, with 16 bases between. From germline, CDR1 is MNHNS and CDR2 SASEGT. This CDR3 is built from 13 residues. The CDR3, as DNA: TGTGCCAGTCGGCGGGACGGGGAGGAGACCCAGTACTTC. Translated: CASRRDGEETQYF.

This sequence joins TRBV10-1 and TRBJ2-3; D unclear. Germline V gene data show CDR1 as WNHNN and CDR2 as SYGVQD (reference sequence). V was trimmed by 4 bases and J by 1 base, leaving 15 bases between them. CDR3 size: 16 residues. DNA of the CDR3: TGCGCCAGCAGTGGCACTAACTTCGGGCGCACAGATACGCAGTATTTT. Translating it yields CASSGTNFGRTDTQYF.

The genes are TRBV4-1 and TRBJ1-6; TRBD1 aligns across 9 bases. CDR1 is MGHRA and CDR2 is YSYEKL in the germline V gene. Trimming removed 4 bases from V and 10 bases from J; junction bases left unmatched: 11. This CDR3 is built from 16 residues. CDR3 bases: TGCGCCAGCAGCCTCAATGGGGACAGGGTGAGGTCACCCCTCCACTTT. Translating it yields CASSLNGDRVRSPLHF.

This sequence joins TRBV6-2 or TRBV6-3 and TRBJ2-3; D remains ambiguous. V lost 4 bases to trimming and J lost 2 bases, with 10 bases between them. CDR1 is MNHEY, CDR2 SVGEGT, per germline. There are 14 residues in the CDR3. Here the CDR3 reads CASSFVINTDTQYF. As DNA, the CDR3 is TGTGCCAGCAGTTTTGTGATAAACACAGATACGCAGTATTTT.

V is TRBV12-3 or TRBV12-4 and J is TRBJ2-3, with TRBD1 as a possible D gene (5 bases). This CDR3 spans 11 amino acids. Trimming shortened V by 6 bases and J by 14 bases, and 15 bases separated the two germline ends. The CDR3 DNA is TGTGCCAGCAGCCGAGGCCTAGGGGCGTATTTT. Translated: CASSRGLGAYF.

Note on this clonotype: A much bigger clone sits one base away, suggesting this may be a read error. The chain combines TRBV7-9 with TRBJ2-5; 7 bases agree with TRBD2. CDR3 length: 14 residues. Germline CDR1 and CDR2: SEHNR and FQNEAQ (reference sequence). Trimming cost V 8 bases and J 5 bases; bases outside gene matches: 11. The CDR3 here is CASVREALVETQYF. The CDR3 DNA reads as TGTGCCAGCGTCCGGGAGGCCCTTGTGGAGACCCAGTACTTC. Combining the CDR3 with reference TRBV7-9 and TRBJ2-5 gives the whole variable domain DTGVSQNPRHKITKRGQNVTFRCDPISEHNRLYWYRQTLGQGPEFLTYFQNEAQLEKSRLLSDRFSAERPKGSFSTLEIQRTEQGDSAMYLCASVREALVETQYFGPGTRLLVL.

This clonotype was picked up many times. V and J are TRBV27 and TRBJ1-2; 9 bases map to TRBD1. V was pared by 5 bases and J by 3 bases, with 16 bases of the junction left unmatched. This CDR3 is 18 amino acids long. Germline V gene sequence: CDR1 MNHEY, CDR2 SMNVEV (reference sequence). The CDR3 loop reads CASSSSDRGSEKDYGYTF. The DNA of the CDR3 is TGTGCCAGCAGTAGTTCAGACAGGGGGAGTGAGAAGGACTATGGCTACACCTTC.

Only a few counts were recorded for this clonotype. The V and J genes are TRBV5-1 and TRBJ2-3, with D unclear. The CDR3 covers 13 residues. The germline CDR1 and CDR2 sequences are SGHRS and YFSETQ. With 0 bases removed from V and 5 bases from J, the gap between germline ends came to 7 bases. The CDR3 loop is CASSLAFGDTQYF. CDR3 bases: TGCGCCAGCAGCTTGGCTTTCGGAGATACGCAGTATTTT.

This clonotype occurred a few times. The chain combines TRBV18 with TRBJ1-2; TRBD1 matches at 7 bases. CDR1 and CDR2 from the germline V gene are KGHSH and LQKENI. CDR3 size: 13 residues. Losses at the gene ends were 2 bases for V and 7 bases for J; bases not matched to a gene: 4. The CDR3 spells CASSPGQERGYTF. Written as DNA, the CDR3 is TGTGCCAGCTCACCAGGACAGGAACGTGGCTACACCTTC.